The rows below give T cell receptor beta chains drawn from one sample of a study of siplizumab effects on memory and regulatory T cells. The table came from immunoSEQ multiplex PCR; TCRdb's copy has only in-frame clones and leaves some out. The data contain 100,000 or so clones, roughly 91% of them singletons. Input material: CD4+ T cells sorted from blood. The receptors shown here come from a human donor in good health. Both conserved end residues are part of each CDR3. Fields, in order: clone size, D gene, J gene, V gene, CDR3 protein, CDR3 DNA. D genes are given only for firm matches. Expanded clones are given a class, and other clones once, few, many or no size at all.

NA	NA	TRBJ2-2	TRBV19	CASSTYPSVVAGELFF	TGTGCCAGTAGTACATACCCCTCCGTAGTTGCCGGGGAGCTGTTTTTT
NA	NA	TRBJ1-1	TRBV19	CASSSIDSTFSAFF	TGTGCCAGTAGTTCTATTGACTCGACCTTCTCAGCTTTCTTT
NA	NA	TRBJ2-5	TRBV27	CASSQVAEGTQYF	TGTGCCAGCAGTCAGGTAGCGGAGGGGACCCAGTACTTC
NA	NA	TRBJ1-1	TRBV5-1	CASSLYPLGNTEAFF	TGCGCCAGCAGCTTGTACCCCCTGGGGAACACTGAAGCTTTCTTT
NA	TRBD2	TRBJ2-7	TRBV9	CASSGGLGQVYEQYF	TGTGCCAGCAGCGGAGGACTAGGTCAGGTCTACGAGCAGTACTTC
NA	NA	TRBJ2-7	TRBV5-1	CASSPGGTDFMEQYF	TGCGCCAGCAGCCCAGGAGGGACAGACTTTATGGAGCAGTACTTC
once	NA	TRBJ1-5	TRBV5-6	CASPASGTANQPQHF	TGTGCCAGCCCAGCTTCGGGCACGGCTAATCAGCCCCAGCATTTT
NA	TRBD1	TRBJ1-4	TRBV5-1	CASSLDRGGEKLFF	TGCGCCAGCAGCTTGGACAGGGGTGGTGAAAAACTGTTTTTT
NA	TRBD1	TRBJ2-1	TRBV10-3	CATEGQGAFNEQFF	TGTGCCACCGAGGGACAGGGGGCCTTCAATGAGCAGTTCTTC
NA	NA	TRBJ1-4	TRBV27	CASSLRTVPNEKLFF	TGTGCCAGCAGTTTAAGAACAGTCCCTAATGAAAAACTGTTTTTT
NA	TRBD2	TRBJ2-3	TRBV5-4	CASSQLSGRVGTDTQYF	TGTGCCAGCAGCCAACTTAGCGGGAGAGTTGGCACAGATACGCAGTATTTT
NA	TRBD1	TRBJ2-2	TRBV5-4	CASSAQGEWNTGELFF	TGTGCCAGCAGCGCCCAGGGGGAATGGAACACCGGGGAGCTGTTTTTT
NA	NA	TRBJ1-2	TRBV29-1	CSVEDLRRGYGYTF	TGCAGCGTTGAAGACCTAAGACGGGGTTATGGCTACACCTTC
NA	NA	TRBJ1-6	TRBV10-2	CASSKLFDSPLHF	TGCGCCAGCAGTAAGCTTTTCGATTCACCCCTCCACTTT
NA	NA	TRBJ2-2	TRBV6-1	CASSPLLNTGELFF	TGTGCCAGCAGTCCACTCCTTAACACCGGGGAGCTGTTTTTT
NA	TRBD1	TRBJ2-2	TRBV18	CASTPDRVVTGELFF	TGTGCCAGCACGCCGGACAGGGTGGTTACCGGGGAGCTGTTTTTT
NA	NA	TRBJ1-4	TRBV5-6	CASSSYGFEKLFF	TGTGCCAGCAGTTCCTACGGGTTTGAAAAACTGTTTTTT
NA	NA	TRBJ2-1	TRBV5-1	CASSLGDAYNEQFF	TGCGCCAGCAGCTTGGGAGACGCCTACAATGAGCAGTTCTTC
NA	NA	TRBJ2-3	TRBV9	CASSGEWGADTQYF	TGTGCCAGCAGCGGGGAGTGGGGGGCAGATACGCAGTATTTT
NA	NA	TRBJ1-4	TRBV14	CASSQVSGANEKLFF	TGTGCCAGCAGCCAAGTTTCAGGGGCTAATGAAAAACTGTTTTTT
NA	NA	TRBJ2-7	TRBV27	CASSLYLGRAHEQYF	TGTGCCAGCAGTTTATATCTCGGCAGGGCCCACGAGCAGTACTTC
once	NA	TRBJ1-1	TRBV11-3	CASSSSPRGTEAFF	TGTGCCAGCAGCTCCTCCCCTAGGGGCACTGAAGCTTTCTTT
NA	NA	TRBJ2-7	TRBV2	CASSEDSGSYEQYF	TGTGCCAGCAGTGAAGATTCGGGCAGCTACGAGCAGTACTTC
NA	NA	TRBJ1-2	TRBV7-8	CASSLGVAGYGYTF	TGTGCCAGCAGCTTAGGGGTTGCGGGCTATGGCTACACCTTC
NA	NA	TRBJ2-4	TRBV20-1	CSALHRIQYF	TGCAGTGCTTTACACAGAATTCAGTACTTC
NA	TRBD1	TRBJ1-1	TRBV10-1	CASILNKPGQYTEAFF	TGCGCCAGCATCTTAAACAAGCCGGGACAGTACACTGAAGCTTTCTTT
NA	NA	TRBJ1-1	TRBV2	CASSEEGGRLNSEAFF	TGTGCCAGCAGTGAAGAAGGGGGACGGCTGAACAGTGAAGCTTTCTTT
NA	TRBD2	TRBJ2-5	TRBV7-9	CASSHLAGEETQYF	TGTGCCAGCAGTCACTTAGCGGGAGAGGAGACCCAGTACTTC
once	NA	TRBJ2-7	TRBV6-1	CASSLLVYEQYF	TGTGCCAGCAGCCTCTTAGTATACGAGCAGTACTTC
NA	NA	TRBJ1-5	TRBV6-1	CASSVQGNQPQHF	TGTGCCAGCAGTGTACAGGGTAATCAGCCCCAGCATTTT
once	NA	TRBJ1-1	TRBV29-1	CSVERGNTEAFF	TGCAGCGTTGAAAGGGGAAACACTGAAGCTTTCTTT
NA	NA	TRBJ2-3	TRBV19	CASSWRGRQDTQYF	TGTGCCAGTAGTTGGAGAGGGCGTCAAGATACGCAGTATTTT
NA	NA	TRBJ2-1	TRBV6-1	CASSGSYNEQFF	TGTGCCAGTAGCGGATCTTACAATGAGCAGTTCTTC
NA	NA	TRBJ2-7	TRBV11-3	CASSGQGGLEQYF	TGTGCCAGCTCCGGGCAGGGGGGTCTCGAGCAGTACTTC
NA	NA	TRBJ1-1	TRBV11-3	CASSLGGRLPGEAFF	TGTGCCAGCAGCTTAGGTGGTAGGTTGCCAGGTGAAGCTTTCTTT
NA	NA	TRBJ2-5	TRBV11-2	CASTGGTDMFQETQYF	TGTGCCAGCACCGGAGGGACGGACATGTTCCAAGAGACCCAGTACTTC
NA	NA	TRBJ1-1	TRBV6-5	CASSRREGNTEAFF	TGTGCCAGCAGTCGCCGTGAGGGGAACACTGAAGCTTTCTTT
NA	TRBD1	TRBJ1-2	TRBV10-3	CAISDAGTGGYTF	TGTGCCATCAGTGACGCCGGGACAGGGGGCTACACCTTC
NA	NA	TRBJ2-5	TRBV5-1	CASALDPQWETQYF	TGCGCCAGCGCTCTTGACCCCCAATGGGAGACCCAGTACTTC
NA	NA	TRBJ2-3	TRBV12-5	CASGLGSTDTQYF	TGTGCTAGTGGTTTGGGAAGCACAGATACGCAGTATTTT
NA	TRBD2	TRBJ2-7	TRBV14	CASSRRLAGVHEQYF	TGTGCCAGCAGCCGCAGACTAGCGGGAGTCCACGAGCAGTACTTC
NA	TRBD1	TRBJ2-3	TRBV5-1	CASSLDRVADTQYF	TGCGCCAGCAGCTTAGACAGGGTGGCAGATACGCAGTATTTT
NA	TRBD1	TRBJ1-2	TRBV29-1	CSVGTGVGSNYGYTF	TGCAGCGTGGGGACAGGGGTTGGGTCTAACTATGGCTACACCTTC
NA	NA	TRBJ2-3	TRBV14	CASSQWGLGTDTQYF	TGTGCCAGCAGCCAATGGGGCTTGGGCACAGATACGCAGTATTTT
NA	TRBD2	TRBJ2-1	TRBV5-1	CASRVAGGQGEQFF	TGCGCCAGCAGAGTCGCGGGGGGGCAAGGTGAGCAGTTCTTC
NA	NA	TRBJ2-5	TRBV7-9	CASSPQAGAGETQYF	TGTGCCAGCAGCCCCCAGGCGGGGGCCGGAGAGACCCAGTACTTC
NA	NA	TRBJ1-6	TRBV7-9	CASSVDGGSGNSPLHF	TGTGCCAGCAGCGTGGACGGAGGATCGGGTAATTCACCCCTCCACTTT
NA	NA	TRBJ2-1	TRBV9	CASSAGVPSYNEQFF	TGTGCCAGCAGCGCAGGTGTCCCCTCCTACAATGAGCAGTTCTTC
NA	NA	TRBJ2-6	TRBV5-1	CASSLAGVGGANVLTF	TGCGCCAGCAGCTTGGCCGGGGTCGGTGGGGCCAACGTCCTGACTTTC
NA	TRBD1	TRBJ1-2	TRBV28	CASSFRTGYGYTF	TGTGCCAGCAGTTTCCGGACAGGGTATGGCTACACCTTC
NA	NA	TRBJ2-7	TRBV2	CASMGPGEDYEQYF	TGTGCCAGCATGGGGCCTGGGGAAGACTACGAGCAGTACTTC
NA	NA	TRBJ1-5	TRBV11-2	CASSLEENQPQHF	TGTGCCAGCAGCTTAGAGGAGAATCAGCCCCAGCATTTT
NA	TRBD2	TRBJ2-7	TRBV4-1	CASSQELAGGHYEQYF	TGCGCCAGCAGCCAAGAACTAGCGGGGGGGCATTACGAGCAGTACTTC
NA	NA	TRBJ1-1	TRBV6-1	CASNREGNRNTEAFF	TGTGCCAGCAACCGAGAGGGGAATAGGAACACTGAAGCTTTCTTT
few	NA	TRBJ1-2	TRBV6-5	CASSYGAGANYGYTF	TGTGCCAGCAGTTACGGGGCGGGGGCAAACTATGGCTACACCTTC